This T cell receptor beta chain was retrieved from a study of CD4+ T cells in melanoma. Of note for this clone: Its specificity is not known.

The CDR3 is made up of 19 amino acids. Trimming at V came to 2 bases and at J to 3 bases, leaving 16 bases not matched to a gene. Per the germline V gene, CDR1 is ENHRY and CDR2 is SYGVKD. The method was immunoSEQ multiplex PCR; TCRdb's version includes in-frame clones alone and lacks a portion of them. The sample has roughly 120,000 clones; 92% are singletons. Overall study findings and caveats: CD8+ T cell, macrophage and B cell function reportedly correlated with neoantigen-specific CD4+ T cells.

The TCR comes from a human donor with melanoma. Sequenced input: peripheral blood. The chain has TRBV10-3 and TRBJ2-7; 10 nucleotides line up with TRBD2. The CDR3: CAISEPSGRSSLISYEQYF. DNA of the CDR3: TGTGCCATCAGTGAGCCTAGCGGGAGATCCTCCCTTATCAGCTACGAGCAGTACTTC.